Included here is one T cell receptor (beta chain) sequence, with context. Only a few counts were recorded for this clonotype. Its binding antigen is unknown. Base qualities are not at hand, and no much larger clone is one base apart. This specimen belongs to a study of identical twins (dated by TCRdb to 2016 to 2017). At the level of the whole study: The study deep-sequenced TCR alpha and beta repertoires from monozygotic twins, unrelated adults of various ages and cord blood to test whether fetal clonotypes persist. To rule out contamination, replicate twin experiments were performed at different times with different library preparation protocols.

The CDR3 runs 13 residues from the cysteine to the phenylalanine. CDR3 DNA is the only sequence kept; it has 39 bases, read in frame from the first base. V gives up 5 bases and J gives up 1 base, and the segment between their germline ends measures 9 bases. According to the germline V gene (reference sequence), CDR1 reads SEHNR and CDR2 reads FQNEAQ. The library was produced with 5' RACE. Sequencing took place on an Illumina HiSeq 2000. A universal primer binding site was introduced by template switching, and a unique molecular identifier was present in the final cDNA, enabling accurate counting of TCR cDNA molecules. Specific primers in the conserved constant-segment region were used to synthesize first-strand cDNA for the TCR alpha and beta chains. To control for contamination, each cDNA library was double barcoded with a SMART-Mk sample barcode plus Illumina barcodes. Two successive PCR steps introduced TruSeq adapter sequences along with Illumina sample barcodes. Sequencing of the TCR alpha and beta cDNA libraries was done on the Illumina HiSeq platform using custom primers. In the authors' own workflow: MiGEC was used to process raw reads and extract unique molecular identifiers, and MiXCR was used to find CDR3 positions. Recombination models were inferred per individual with the repgenHMM and IGoR tools using an EM algorithm. The tcR package in R was used for shared clonotype analysis, with sharing normalized by the product of cloneset sizes. Out-of-frame nonproductive sequences were analyzed to study raw recombination free of thymic and clonal selection effects. TCRdb redid the processing of the public reads, applying fastp at Q25 and MiXCR, and retained in-frame beta chains. Rows matching on CDR3 protein sequence are summarized as one entry with the most common DNA and genes. These V and J calls are TCRdb output, not the study's own analysis. The sample yields 200,000 or so distinct CDR3 sequences; less than 20% were counted once. Clones ranked in the top ten supply 40% of the sample.

All donors were healthy Caucasians. Three pairs of female monozygotic twins, all aged 18 to 29 years, were included in the twin cohort. Positive isolation kits from Invitrogen were used to isolate the CD4+ and CD8+ T cell populations. The paper's findings and limits, for the study overall: Zero-insertion analyses could be partly confounded by invariant T cells such as MAIT and iNKT, although diverse VJ usage argued against such confounding for most clonotypes. Compared with coincidental sharing between unrelated individuals, out-of-frame TCR alpha sequences shared between twins had an excess of sequences with low generation probability. Conclusions relied on cross-sectional statistical analysis, since the same donors could not be followed over many years. Abundant cord blood beta clonotypes had fewer insertions, young adult naive repertoires showed a similar but weaker trend, and memory repertoires showed no such trend. In beta out-of-frame sequences, excess twin sharing was weaker, because having fewer shared sequences lowered the signal-to-noise ratio. In monozygotic twins, recombination models systematically underestimated out-of-frame TCR alpha sharing, but the models matched the sharing seen between unrelated individuals.

In addition, the sample was reused for a study of T cells expressing NK-cell markers. The second study reports: Three sorted T-cell subsets (CD3+CD56+NKG2C+, CD3+CD56+NKG2C- and CD3+CD56-NKG2C+) from several donors had their TCR beta-chain repertoires profiled. Among the eight sequenced donors, seven were HCMV-seropositive and one was HCMV-seronegative. To restrict sorting to alphabetaTCR-expressing T cells, an anti-gammadeltaTCR antibody was added in several experiments. For several donors, the dominant CD3+CD56+NKG2C+ clonotypes were among the top 10 CD8+ clonotypes and accounted for about 1.0-7.0% of CD8+ T cells. Those dominant clonotypes were again the most abundant among CD3+CD56-NKG2C+ cells in four donors, at about 28.3-60.1%. Whether the expanded NKG2C-expressing T cell clones were specific for HCMV antigens was left unclear. Randomly selected healthy volunteers, three men and five women, were used as the eight sequenced donors. To determine HCMV serostatus, a commercial ELISA kit was used to detect HCMV-specific IgG in serum. MIGEC handled demultiplexing of the reads and grouping by UMI, while MiTCR was used to assemble and quantify clonotypes. To exclude erroneous sequences, only TCR cDNA sequences supported by at least two reads were retained. The tcR package was used for downstream repertoire analysis, and clonotypes were matched between fractions using CDR3 nucleotide sequence together with V segment. VDJmatch was used to annotate antigen specificity against VDJdb, with one amino acid substitution allowed in CDR3.

The source of this sequence is a woman between 18 and 30 years old in good health. The sequence links TRBV7-9 to TRBJ2-7, with the D gene uncertain. The source material was CD8+ T cells sorted from blood. The CDR3 loop reads CASSPGMSYEQYF. The nucleotide sequence reads TGTGCCAGCAGCCCAGGAATGTCCTACGAGCAGTACTTC.